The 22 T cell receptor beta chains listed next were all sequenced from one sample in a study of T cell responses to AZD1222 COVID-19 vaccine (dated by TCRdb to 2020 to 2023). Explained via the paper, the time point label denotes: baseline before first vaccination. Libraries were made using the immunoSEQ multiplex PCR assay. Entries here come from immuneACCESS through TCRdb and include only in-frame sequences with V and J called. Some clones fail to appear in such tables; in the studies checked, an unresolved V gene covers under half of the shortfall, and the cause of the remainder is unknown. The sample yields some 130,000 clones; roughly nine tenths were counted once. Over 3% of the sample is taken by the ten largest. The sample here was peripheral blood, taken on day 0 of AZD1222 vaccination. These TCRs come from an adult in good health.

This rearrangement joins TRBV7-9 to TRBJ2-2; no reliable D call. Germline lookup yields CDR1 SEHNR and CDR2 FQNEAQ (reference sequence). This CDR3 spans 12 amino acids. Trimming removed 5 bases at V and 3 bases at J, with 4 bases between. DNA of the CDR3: TGTGCCAGCAGCCCTTACACCGGGGAGCTGTTTTTT. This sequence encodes CASSPYTGELFF.

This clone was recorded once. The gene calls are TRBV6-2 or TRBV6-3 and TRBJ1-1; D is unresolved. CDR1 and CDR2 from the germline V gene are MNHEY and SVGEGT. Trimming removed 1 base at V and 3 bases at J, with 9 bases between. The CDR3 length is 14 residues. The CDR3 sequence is CASSYLGLYTEAFF. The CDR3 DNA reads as TGTGCCAGCAGTTACTTGGGGTTATACACTGAAGCTTTCTTT.

CDR3 bases: TGTGCCAGTAGTATAGGACAGGGTTCGTACCAAGAGACCCAGTACTTC. Its translation: CASSIGQGSYQETQYF. V is TRBV19 and J is TRBJ2-5, with 7 bases fitting TRBD1. The V and J ends lost 1 base and 0 bases, in that order; junction bases with no gene match: 5. CDR1 is LNHDA, CDR2 SQIVND, per germline (reference sequence). This CDR3 is built from 16 residues.

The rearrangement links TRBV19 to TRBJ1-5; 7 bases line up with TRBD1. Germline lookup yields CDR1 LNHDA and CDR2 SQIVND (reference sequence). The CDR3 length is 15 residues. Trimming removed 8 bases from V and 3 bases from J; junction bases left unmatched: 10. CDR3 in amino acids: CASAPQGVDNQPQHF. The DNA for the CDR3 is TGTGCCAGTGCCCCCCAGGGGGTAGACAATCAGCCCCAGCATTTT.

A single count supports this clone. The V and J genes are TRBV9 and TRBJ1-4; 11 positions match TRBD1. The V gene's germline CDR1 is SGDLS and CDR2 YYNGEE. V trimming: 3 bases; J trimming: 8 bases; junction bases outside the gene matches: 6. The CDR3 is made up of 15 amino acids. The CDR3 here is CASSAAGTGGEKLFF. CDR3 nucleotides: TGTGCCAGCAGCGCCGCCGGGACAGGGGGGGAAAAACTGTTTTTT.

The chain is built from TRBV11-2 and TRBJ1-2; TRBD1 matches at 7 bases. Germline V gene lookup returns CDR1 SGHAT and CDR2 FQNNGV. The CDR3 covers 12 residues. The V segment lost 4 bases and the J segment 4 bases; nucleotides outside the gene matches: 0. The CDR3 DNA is TGTGCCAGCAGCTCAGGGGGCTATGGCTACACCTTC. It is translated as CASSSGGYGYTF.

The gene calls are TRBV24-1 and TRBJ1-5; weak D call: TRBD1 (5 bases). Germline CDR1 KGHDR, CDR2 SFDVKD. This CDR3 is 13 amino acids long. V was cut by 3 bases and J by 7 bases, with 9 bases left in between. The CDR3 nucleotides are TGTGCCACCAGTGATGCAGGGTTCCAGCCCCAGCATTTT. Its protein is CATSDAGFQPQHF.

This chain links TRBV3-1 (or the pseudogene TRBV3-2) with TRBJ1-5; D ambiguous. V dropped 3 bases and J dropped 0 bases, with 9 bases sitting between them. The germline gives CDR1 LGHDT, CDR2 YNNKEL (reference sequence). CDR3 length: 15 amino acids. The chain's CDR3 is CASSQTSYSNQPQHF. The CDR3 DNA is TGTGCCAGCAGCCAGACTTCATATAGCAATCAGCCCCAGCATTTT.

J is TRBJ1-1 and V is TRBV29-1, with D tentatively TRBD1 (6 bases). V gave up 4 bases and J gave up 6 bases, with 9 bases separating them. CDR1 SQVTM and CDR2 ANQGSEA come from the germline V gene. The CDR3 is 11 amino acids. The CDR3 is CSVGRGAEAFF. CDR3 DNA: TGCAGCGTTGGCAGGGGCGCTGAAGCTTTCTTT.

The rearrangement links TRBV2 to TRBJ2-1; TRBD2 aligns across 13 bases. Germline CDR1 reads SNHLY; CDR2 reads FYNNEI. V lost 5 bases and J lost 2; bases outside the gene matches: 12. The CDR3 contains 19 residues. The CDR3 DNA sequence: TGTGCCAGCAGTCACCAAAGGGGACTAGCGGGACTAGCCTACAATGAGCAGTTCTTC. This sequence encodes CASSHQRGLAGLAYNEQFF.

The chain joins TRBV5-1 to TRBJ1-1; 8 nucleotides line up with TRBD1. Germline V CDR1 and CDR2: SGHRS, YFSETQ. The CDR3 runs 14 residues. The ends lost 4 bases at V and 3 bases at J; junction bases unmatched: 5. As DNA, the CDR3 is TGCGCCAGCAGCCCGTGGACAGGGCACACTGAAGCTTTCTTT. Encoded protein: CASSPWTGHTEAFF.

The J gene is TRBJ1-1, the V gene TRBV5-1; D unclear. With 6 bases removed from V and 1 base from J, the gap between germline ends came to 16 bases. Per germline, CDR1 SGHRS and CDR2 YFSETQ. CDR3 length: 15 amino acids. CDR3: CASTLYSLGNTEAFF. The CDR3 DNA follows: TGCGCCAGCACCTTATACTCCCTGGGGAACACTGAAGCTTTCTTT.

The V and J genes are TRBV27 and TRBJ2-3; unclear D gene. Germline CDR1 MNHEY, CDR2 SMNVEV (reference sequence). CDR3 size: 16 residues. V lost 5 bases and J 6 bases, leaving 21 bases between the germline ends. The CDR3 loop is CASSLGFSLTPDTQYF. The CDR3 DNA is TGTGCCAGCAGTCTAGGGTTTTCTCTTACCCCCGATACGCAGTATTTT.

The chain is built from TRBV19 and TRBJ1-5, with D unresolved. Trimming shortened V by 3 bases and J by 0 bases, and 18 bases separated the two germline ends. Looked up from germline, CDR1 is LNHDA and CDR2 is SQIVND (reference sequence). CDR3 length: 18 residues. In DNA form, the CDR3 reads TGTGCCAGTAGTATGGACGCAGGATATCCGTATAGCAATCAGCCCCAGCATTTT. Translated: CASSMDAGYPYSNQPQHF. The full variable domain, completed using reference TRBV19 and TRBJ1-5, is DGGITQSPKYLFRKEGQNVTLSCEQNLNHDAMYWYRQDPGQGLRLIYYSQIVNDFQKGDIAEGYSVSREKKESFPLTVTSAQKNPTAFYLCASSMDAGYPYSNQPQHFGDGTRLSIL.

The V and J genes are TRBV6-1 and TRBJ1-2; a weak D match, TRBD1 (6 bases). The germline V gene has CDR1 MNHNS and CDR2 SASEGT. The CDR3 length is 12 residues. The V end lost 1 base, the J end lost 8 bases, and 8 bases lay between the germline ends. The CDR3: CASSEGTEGYTF. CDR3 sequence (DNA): TGTGCCAGCAGTGAAGGGACAGAGGGCTACACCTTC.

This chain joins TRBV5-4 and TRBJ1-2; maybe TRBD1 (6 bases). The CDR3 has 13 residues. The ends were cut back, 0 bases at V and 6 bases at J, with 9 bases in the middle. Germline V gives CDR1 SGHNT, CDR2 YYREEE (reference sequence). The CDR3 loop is CASSLAGVNGYTF. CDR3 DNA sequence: TGTGCCAGCAGCTTGGCAGGGGTAAATGGCTACACCTTC.

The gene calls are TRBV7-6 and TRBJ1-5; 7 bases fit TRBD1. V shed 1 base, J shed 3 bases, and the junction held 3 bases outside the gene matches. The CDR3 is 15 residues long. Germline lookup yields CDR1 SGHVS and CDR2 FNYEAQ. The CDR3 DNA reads TGTGCCAGCAGCTTAGGGGGACAGACCAATCAGCCCCAGCATTTT. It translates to CASSLGGQTNQPQHF.

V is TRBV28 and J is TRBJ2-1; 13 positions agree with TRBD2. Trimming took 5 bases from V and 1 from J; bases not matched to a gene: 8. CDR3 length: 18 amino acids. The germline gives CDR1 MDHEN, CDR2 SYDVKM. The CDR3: CASSAGLAGLASYNEQFF. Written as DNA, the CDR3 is TGTGCCAGCAGTGCGGGACTAGCGGGACTGGCGTCCTACAATGAGCAGTTCTTC.

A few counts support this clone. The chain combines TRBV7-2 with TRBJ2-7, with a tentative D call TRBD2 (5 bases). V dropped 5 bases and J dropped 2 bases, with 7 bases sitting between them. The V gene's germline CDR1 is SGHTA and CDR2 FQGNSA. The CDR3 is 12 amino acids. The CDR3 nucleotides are TGTGCCAGCAGCATCGGGGCCTACGAGCAGTACTTC. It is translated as CASSIGAYEQYF.

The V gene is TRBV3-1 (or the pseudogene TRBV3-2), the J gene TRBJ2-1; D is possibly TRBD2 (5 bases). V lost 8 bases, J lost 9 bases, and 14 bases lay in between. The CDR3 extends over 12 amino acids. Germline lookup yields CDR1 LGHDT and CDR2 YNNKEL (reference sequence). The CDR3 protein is CASGGRGGEQFF. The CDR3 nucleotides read TGTGCCAGCGGCGGACGAGGAGGTGAGCAGTTCTTC.

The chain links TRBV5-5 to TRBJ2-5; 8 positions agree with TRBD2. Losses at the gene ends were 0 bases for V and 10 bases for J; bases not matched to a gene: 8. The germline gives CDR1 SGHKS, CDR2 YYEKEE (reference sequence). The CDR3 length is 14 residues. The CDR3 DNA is TGTGCCAGCAGCTTGGGCGGGGGGCGGGATGGCCAGTACTTC. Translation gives CASSLGGGRDGQYF. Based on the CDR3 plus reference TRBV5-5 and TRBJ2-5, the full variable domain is DAGVTQSPTHLIKTRGQQVTLRCSPISGHKSVSWYQQVLGQGPQFIFQYYEKEERGRGNFPDRFSARQFPNYSSELNVNALLLGDSALYLCASSLGGGRDGQYFGPGTRLLVL.

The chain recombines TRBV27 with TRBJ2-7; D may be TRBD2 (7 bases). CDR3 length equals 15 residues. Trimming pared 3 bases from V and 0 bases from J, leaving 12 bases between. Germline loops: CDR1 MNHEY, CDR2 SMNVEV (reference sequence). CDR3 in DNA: TGTGCCAGCAGTTTGGGGGGGCCCCACTCCTACGAGCAGTACTTC. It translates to CASSLGGPHSYEQYF.